This passage covers 26 T cell receptor beta chains from one sample sequenced in a study of T cells in women clearing cervical HPV infection. Clones were sequenced by immunoSEQ multiplex PCR, and TCRdb holds only the in-frame ones, with some missing. Recorded here are fewer than 50,000 clones; the top ten clones represent 7.6%. Sample: blood buffy coat. Receptors were obtained from a woman aged 18 to 75 with a cervical HPV16 infection that either progressed to CIN3+ or cleared (not recorded which).

As regards this clone: The read ends 3 residues before the CDR3 terminus; that terminus is restored from the germline J gene. The chain combines TRBV12-3 or TRBV12-4 with TRBJ1-4; D gene ambiguous. CDR3 length: 12 amino acids. The V end lost 4 bases, the J end lost 8 bases, and 8 bases lay between the germline ends. The CDR3 DNA, read in part, is TGTGCCAGCAGTTATTTAGGGGAAAAA. Translated: CASSYLGEK. The full CDR3 is CASSYLGEKLFF.

Details on this clone: The read ends 3 residues shy of where the CDR3 ends; the end is completed using the germline J gene. The chain joins TRBV11-2 to TRBJ2-1, with a possible D match to TRBD1 (6 bases). The germline V gene has CDR1 SGHAT and CDR2 FQNNGV. The CDR3 is 14 amino acids. V lost 2 bases and J lost 9, with 14 bases in between. The CDR3 is CASSLTQGGVEQFF. The CDR3 DNA, read in part, is TGTGCCAGCAGCTTAACACAGGGCGGTGTTGAG. Using reference TRBV11-2 and TRBJ2-1 for the parts outside the CDR3, the full variable domain is EAGVAQSPRYKIIEKRQSVAFWCNPISGHATLYWYQQILGQGPKLLIQFQNNGVVDDSQLPKDRFSAERLKGVDSTLKIQPAKLEDSAVYLCASSLTQGGVEQFFGPGTRLTVL.

As concerns this clone: With the read ending 3 residues before the CDR3 end, the germline J gene is used to fill in that end. The chain is built from TRBV19 and TRBJ1-2; weak D call: TRBD1 (6 bases). Between the trimmed V and J ends, which lost 5 bases and 7 bases, there was a span of 23 bases. This CDR3 contains 16 residues. Germline CDR1 reads LNHDA; CDR2 reads SQIVND (reference sequence). CDR3: CASSVNPGTGMGGYTF. The part of the CDR3 DNA that was read is TGTGCCAGTAGTGTCAACCCCGGAACAGGGATGGGTGGC.

On this clone: The sequence runs out 3 residues before the end of the CDR3; the remainder is reconstructed from the germline J gene. The rearrangement uses TRBV5-1 and TRBJ1-4; 8 bases map to TRBD1. The germline V gene has CDR1 SGHRS and CDR2 YFSETQ. This CDR3 has 15 residues. V shed 4 bases and J 2 bases; nucleotides not matched to a gene: 4. The DNA read from the CDR3 is TGCGCCAGCAGCCCGACAGGGGTGACTAATGAAAAA. It encodes CASSPTGVTNEK. The CDR3 reads in full as CASSPTGVTNEKLFF.

The sequenced CDR3 bases are TGCAGTGCTAGAATCCCCCAGGGAGTA. Its protein product is CSARIPQGV. The entire CDR3 protein reads CSARIPQGVLFF. The chain joins TRBV20-1 to TRBJ1-4; possibly TRBD1 for D (5 bases). The read comes to an end 3 residues before the CDR3 does, leaving the germline J gene to fill in the end. The CDR3 consists of 12 residues. Germline V CDR1 and CDR2: DFQATT, SNEGSKA (reference sequence).

Worth noting for this clone: Coverage ceases 3 residues before the CDR3 finishes, and the germline J gene fills in the end. The chain links TRBV19 to TRBJ1-4, with unresolved D. The CDR3 totals 16 residues. V lost 4 bases to trimming and J lost 3 bases, with 15 bases between them. CDR1 and CDR2 from the germline V gene are LNHDA and SQIVND (reference sequence). CDR3 DNA, as far as it was read: TGTGCCAGTAGTACTCCGGGGTCAGACCCTAATGAAAAA. Its protein product is CASSTPGSDPNEK. The CDR3 reads in full as CASSTPGSDPNEKLFF. The full variable domain, rest sourced from reference TRBV19 and TRBJ1-4, is DGGITQSPKYLFRKEGQNVTLSCEQNLNHDAMYWYRQDPGQGLRLIYYSQIVNDFQKGDIAEGYSVSREKKESFPLTVTSAQKNPTAFYLCASSTPGSDPNEKLFFGSGTQLSVL.

Remarks on this clone: The DNA ends 3 residues before the CDR3 does, and the rest of the CDR3 is filled in from the germline J gene. The chain is built from TRBV4-2 and TRBJ2-2; a weak D match, TRBD2 (5 bases). The CDR3 sequence is 17 residues long. Trimming took off 0 bases at V and 2 bases at J, with 13 bases between the two ends. Germline CDR1 reads LGHNA; CDR2 reads YNFKEQ. The CDR3 reads CASSQDTFAGNTGELFF. The CDR3 DNA, read in part, is TGTGCCAGCAGCCAAGATACGTTTGCGGGTAACACCGGGGAG.

About this clone: The CDR3 extends 3 residues past the end of the read, so its final part is completed from the germline J gene. The chain combines TRBV28 with TRBJ2-5; D perhaps matches TRBD1 (6 bases). Per the germline V gene, CDR1 is MDHEN and CDR2 is SYDVKM. Deletions cut 3 bases from V and 0 bases from J, with 14 bases between. The CDR3 spans 16 residues. CDR3 protein: CASSFASGVDQETQYF. CDR3 bases read: TGTGCCAGCAGTTTTGCCTCAGGGGTGGACCAAGAGACC.

For this clone: Sequencing ends 3 residues short of the CDR3 end; the germline J gene provides the rest. This chain joins TRBV30 and TRBJ1-6, with D unclear. V was clipped by 4 bases and J by 7 bases, with 8 bases between them. From germline, CDR1 is GTSNPN and CDR2 SVGIG (reference sequence). The CDR3 totals 12 residues. CDR3 DNA (partial): TGTGCCTGGACCCGACTCAATTCACCC. It codes for CAWTRLNSP. The whole CDR3 sequence reads CAWTRLNSPLHF.

As regards this clone: The read halts 3 residues ahead of the CDR3 end, with the missing end drawn from the germline J gene. The chain has TRBV2 and TRBJ1-5, with TRBD1 matching 12 bases. The CDR3 totals 16 residues. After removal of 7 bases from V and 5 bases from J, the junction contained 9 bases not matched to a gene. Germline values: CDR1 SNHLY, CDR2 FYNNEI. The covered CDR3 bases are TGTGCCAGCACCGGGACAGGGGGCTTCTGGGATCAGCCC. Amino acids: CASTGTGGFWDQP. The CDR3, in full, reads CASTGTGGFWDQPQHF.

Concerning this clone: The read is 3 residues too short to cover the CDR3 end, so that end is filled in from the germline J gene. This chain uses TRBV7-9 with TRBJ1-1, with TRBD1 matching 12 bases. Germline CDR1 reads SEHNR; CDR2 reads FQNEAQ (reference sequence). The CDR3 extends over 15 amino acids. Trimming removed 6 bases from V and 7 bases from J; junction bases left unmatched: 9. This CDR3 is CASSWRDRGQGEAFF. Incomplete CDR3 DNA: TGTGCCAGCAGTTGGCGGGACAGGGGGCAAGGTGAA.

About this clone: The read terminates 3 residues ahead of where the CDR3 ends, so the germline J gene completes it. V usage is TRBV2 and J usage is TRBJ2-1; no reliable D call. V lost 6 bases and J 1 base, leaving 10 bases between the germline ends. CDR1 and CDR2 (germline): SNHLY, FYNNEI. The CDR3 is 14 amino acids. The sequenced CDR3 bases are TGTGCCAGCAGGAGCATAGATTCCTACAATGAG. Its translation: CASRSIDSYNE. The CDR3 in its entirety is CASRSIDSYNEQFF.

The part of the CDR3 DNA that was read is TGTGCCAGCTCAGCGGGACTGAACACCGGGGAG. This translates into CASSAGLNTGE. The full CDR3 is CASSAGLNTGELFF. The chain employs TRBV18 and TRBJ2-2, with TRBD2 as a possible D gene (6 bases). The read stops 3 residues short of the end of the CDR3; the missing end is completed from the germline J gene. V lost 5 bases and J lost 1, with 8 bases in between. Per the germline V gene, CDR1 is KGHSH and CDR2 is LQKENI. The CDR3 sequence is 14 residues long. The whole variable domain, remainder taken from reference TRBV18 and TRBJ2-2, is NAGVMQNPRHLVRRRGQEARLRCSPMKGHSHVYWYRQLPEEGLKFMVYLQKENIIDESGMPKERFSAEFPKEGPSILRIQQVVRGDSAAYFCASSAGLNTGELFFGEGSRLTVL.

Concerning this clone: Coverage ceases 3 residues before the CDR3 finishes, and the germline J gene fills in the end. The genes are TRBV20-1 and TRBJ2-3; TRBD2 aligns across 12 bases. With 5 bases clipped from V and 6 bases from J, the junction kept 12 bases outside the gene matches. The length of the CDR3 is 16 residues. The germline gives CDR1 DFQATT, CDR2 SNEGSKA (reference sequence). The CDR3 DNA, read in part, is TGCAGTGCTTCCGGACTAGCGGGACGCCTGGCGGATACG. Protein: CSASGLAGRLADT. The whole CDR3 is CSASGLAGRLADTQYF.

With respect to this clone: The DNA ends 3 residues before the CDR3 does, and the rest of the CDR3 is filled in from the germline J gene. The chain is built from TRBV20-1 and TRBJ1-5, with 7 bases lining up with TRBD1. CDR3 length: 15 amino acids. After removal of 1 base from V and 3 bases from J, the junction contained 6 bases not matched to a gene. Per germline, CDR1 DFQATT and CDR2 SNEGSKA (reference sequence). The sequenced CDR3 bases are TGCAGTGCTAGAGCGGGCAGGGGGTACAATCAGCCC. This gives the protein CSARAGRGYNQP. The whole CDR3 region reads CSARAGRGYNQPQHF.

As for this clone: The CDR3 extends 3 residues past the end of the read, so its final part is completed from the germline J gene. This sequence joins TRBV20-1 and TRBJ1-2; 8 positions agree with TRBD1. The V gene end was trimmed by 5 bases and the J gene end by 1 base; junction bases not matched to a gene: 9. The CDR3 sequence is 15 residues long. The V gene's germline CDR1 is DFQATT and CDR2 SNEGSKA (reference sequence). The sequenced CDR3 bases are TGCAGTGCTCCATCCGGGACAGGTCTTAACTATGGC. It is translated as CSAPSGTGLNYG. The full CDR3 protein is CSAPSGTGLNYGYTF.

Note on this clone: The read falls 3 residues short of the CDR3 end, and the missing part is taken from the germline J gene. The chain employs TRBV5-4 and TRBJ2-1; D perhaps matches TRBD2 (6 bases). This CDR3 spans 14 amino acids. Trimming cost V 4 bases and J 5 bases, with 13 bases left between them. Per germline, CDR1 SGHNT and CDR2 YYREEE (reference sequence). The CDR3 spells CASSILGTDNEQFF. The part of the CDR3 DNA that was read is TGTGCCAGCAGCATACTAGGGACTGACAATGAG.

A word on this clone: The missing CDR3 end, 3 residues past where the read stops, is filled in from the germline J gene. The genes are TRBV19 and TRBJ1-2; 7 bases agree with TRBD1. CDR1 and CDR2 from the germline V gene are LNHDA and SQIVND (reference sequence). The trim removed 9 bases at V and 4 bases at J, leaving 5 bases unmatched. This CDR3 contains 12 residues. The CDR3 here is CASWTGRYGYTF. The covered CDR3 bases are TGTGCCAGCTGGACAGGCCGCTATGGC.

In regard to this clone: The read ends 3 residues shy of where the CDR3 ends; the end is completed using the germline J gene. The chain recombines TRBV6-1 with TRBJ2-6; TRBD1 matches 7 bases. The germline V gene has CDR1 MNHNS and CDR2 SASEGT. V lost 4 bases to trimming and J lost 2 bases; unmatched junction nucleotides: 2. The length of the CDR3 is 15 residues. CDR3 region: CASSAQGAGANVLTF. CDR3 DNA, as far as it was read: TGTGCCAGCAGTGCTCAGGGGGCTGGGGCCAACGTC.

About this clone: The read terminates 3 residues ahead of where the CDR3 ends, so the germline J gene completes it. The chain is built from TRBV5-8 and TRBJ1-5, with D hard to call. Germline CDR1 is SGHTS and CDR2 is YDEGEE. Trimming stripped 4 bases from V and 0 bases from J, with 5 bases between. The CDR3 length is 13 residues. The covered CDR3 bases are TGTGCCAGCAGCCGTAATAGCAATCAGCCC. Its translation is CASSRNSNQP. The complete CDR3 sequence is CASSRNSNQPQHF.

With respect to this clone: The read finishes 3 residues shy of the CDR3 end, and the germline J gene is used to complete it. This chain connects TRBV6-1 to TRBJ1-4; a weak D match, TRBD1 (5 bases). From germline, CDR1 is MNHNS and CDR2 SASEGT. The CDR3 has 15 amino acids. V gave up 1 base and J gave up 8 bases, with 14 bases separating them. CDR3 DNA (partial): TGTGCCAGCAGTGAAGTCTGGGGGGGTAACGAAAAA. Translated: CASSEVWGGNEK. The CDR3 reads in full as CASSEVWGGNEKLFF.

As concerns this clone: From the germline J gene comes the end of the CDR3, since the read stops 3 residues before it. The chain joins TRBV10-3 to TRBJ1-5; a possible D gene is TRBD1 (5 bases). The germline V gene has CDR1 ENHRY and CDR2 SYGVKD. The CDR3 spans 15 residues. V lost 0 bases and J 2 bases, leaving 8 bases between the germline ends. The chain's CDR3 is CAISESRGGNQPQHF. The covered CDR3 bases are TGTGCCATCAGTGAGTCAAGGGGTGGCAATCAGCCC.

A remark on this clone: The CDR3 end falls 3 residues outside the read, so it is completed with the germline J gene. The chain is built from TRBV20-1 and TRBJ2-5; 7 bases map to TRBD2. The CDR3 totals 15 residues. Trimming at V came to 3 bases and at J to 0 bases, leaving 7 bases not matched to a gene. Germline-derived CDR1 and CDR2 are DFQATT and SNEGSKA (reference sequence). CDR3 region: CSASDKRGDQETQYF. Partial CDR3 DNA: TGCAGTGCTAGTGATAAGCGGGGAGACCAAGAGACC.

As to this clone: The read terminates 3 residues before the CDR3 end, so the remaining end is supplied by the germline J gene. Other DNA sequences in the same sample also yield this CDR3. The genes are TRBV5-4 and TRBJ1-2; D perhaps matches TRBD1 (6 bases). V shed 4 bases and J shed 3 bases, with 13 bases lying between them. The CDR3 has 14 amino acids. The germline V gene has CDR1 SGHNT and CDR2 YYREEE (reference sequence). CDR3 DNA (partial): TGTGCCAGCAGCCCGACAGGTGAACACTATGGC. Residues: CASSPTGEHYG. The whole CDR3 region reads CASSPTGEHYGYTF.

As concerns this clone: The read comes to an end 3 residues before the CDR3 does, leaving the germline J gene to fill in the end. The chain joins TRBV13 to TRBJ1-1, with 8 bases fitting TRBD1. The CDR3 length is 13 residues. Germline-derived CDR1 and CDR2 are PRHDT and FYEKMQ (reference sequence). The junction had 1 base not matched to a gene; V was cut back by 3 bases and J by 4 bases. The covered CDR3 bases are TGTGCCAGCAGCTTTGGACAGGGCACTGAA. Translated: CASSFGQGTE. The whole CDR3 protein reads CASSFGQGTEAFF.

In regard to this clone: Coverage ceases 3 residues before the CDR3 finishes, and the germline J gene fills in the end. The chain uses TRBV6-2 or TRBV6-3 and TRBJ1-6, with 9 bases that match TRBD1. The V gene end was trimmed by 4 bases and the J gene end by 9 bases; junction bases not matched to a gene: 7. This CDR3 has 15 amino acids. Germline assignment: CDR1 MNHEY and CDR2 SVGEGT. Incomplete CDR3 DNA: TGTGCCAGCAGTTTGGAAGGGACAGGGTCTTCACCC. It specifies CASSLEGTGSSP. The CDR3 in its entirety is CASSLEGTGSSPLHF.